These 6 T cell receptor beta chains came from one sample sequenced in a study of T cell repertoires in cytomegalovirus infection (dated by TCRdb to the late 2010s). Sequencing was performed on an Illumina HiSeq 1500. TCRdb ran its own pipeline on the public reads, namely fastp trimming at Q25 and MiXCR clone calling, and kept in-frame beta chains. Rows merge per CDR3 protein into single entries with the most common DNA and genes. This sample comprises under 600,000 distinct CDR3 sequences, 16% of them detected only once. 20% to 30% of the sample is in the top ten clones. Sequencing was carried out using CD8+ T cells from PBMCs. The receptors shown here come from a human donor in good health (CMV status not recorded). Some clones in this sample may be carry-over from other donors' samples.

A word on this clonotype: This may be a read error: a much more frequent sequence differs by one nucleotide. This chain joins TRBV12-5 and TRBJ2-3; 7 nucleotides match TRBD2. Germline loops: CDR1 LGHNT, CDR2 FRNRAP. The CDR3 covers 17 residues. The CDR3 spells CASGSTLATVSTDAQYF. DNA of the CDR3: TGTGCTAGTGGTTCCACACTAGCGACGGTCAGCACAGATGCGCAGTATTTT.

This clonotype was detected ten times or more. The CDR3, as DNA: TGTGCCAGTAGCGGAGGGAGCTCCTATAATTCACCCCTCCACTTT. Its protein is CASSGGSSYNSPLHF. The rearrangement links TRBV19 to TRBJ1-6; D is undetermined. The CDR3 has 15 amino acids. Deletions cut 6 bases from V and 0 bases from J, with 9 bases between. The germline V gene has CDR1 LNHDA and CDR2 SQIVND (reference sequence). Variable domain in full (rest from reference TRBV19 and TRBJ1-6): DGGITQSPKYLFRKEGQNVTLSCEQNLNHDAMYWYRQDPGQGLRLIYYSQIVNDFQKGDIAEGYSVSREKKESFPLTVTSAQKNPTAFYLCASSGGSSYNSPLHFGNGTRLTVT.

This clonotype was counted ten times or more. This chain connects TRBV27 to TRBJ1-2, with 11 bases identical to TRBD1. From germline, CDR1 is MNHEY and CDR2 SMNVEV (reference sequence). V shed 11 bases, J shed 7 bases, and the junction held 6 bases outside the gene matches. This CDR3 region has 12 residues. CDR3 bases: TGTGCCGCCGGACAGGGGGCCGGTGGCTACACCTTC. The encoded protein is CAAGQGAGGYTF.

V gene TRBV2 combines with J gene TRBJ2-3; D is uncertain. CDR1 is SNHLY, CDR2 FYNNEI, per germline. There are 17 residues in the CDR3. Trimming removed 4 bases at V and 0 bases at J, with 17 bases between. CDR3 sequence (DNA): TGTGCCAGCAGTGGATGGGAAACGGGTAGTAGCACAGATACGCAGTATTTT. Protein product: CASSGWETGSSTDTQYF.

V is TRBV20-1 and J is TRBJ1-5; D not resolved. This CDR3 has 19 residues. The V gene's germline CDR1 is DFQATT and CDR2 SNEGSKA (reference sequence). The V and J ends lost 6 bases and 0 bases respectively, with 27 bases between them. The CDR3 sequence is CSASNPKWDRKNSNQPQHF. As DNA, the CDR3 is TGCAGTGCCTCGAACCCCAAGTGGGATAGGAAGAATAGCAATCAGCCCCAGCATTTT.

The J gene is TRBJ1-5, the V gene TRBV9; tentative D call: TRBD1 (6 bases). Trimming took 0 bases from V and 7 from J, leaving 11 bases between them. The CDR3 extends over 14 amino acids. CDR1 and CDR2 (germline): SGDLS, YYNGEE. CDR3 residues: CASSVGTEGQPQHF. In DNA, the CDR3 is TGTGCCAGCAGCGTAGGGACAGAGGGGCAGCCCCAGCATTTT.